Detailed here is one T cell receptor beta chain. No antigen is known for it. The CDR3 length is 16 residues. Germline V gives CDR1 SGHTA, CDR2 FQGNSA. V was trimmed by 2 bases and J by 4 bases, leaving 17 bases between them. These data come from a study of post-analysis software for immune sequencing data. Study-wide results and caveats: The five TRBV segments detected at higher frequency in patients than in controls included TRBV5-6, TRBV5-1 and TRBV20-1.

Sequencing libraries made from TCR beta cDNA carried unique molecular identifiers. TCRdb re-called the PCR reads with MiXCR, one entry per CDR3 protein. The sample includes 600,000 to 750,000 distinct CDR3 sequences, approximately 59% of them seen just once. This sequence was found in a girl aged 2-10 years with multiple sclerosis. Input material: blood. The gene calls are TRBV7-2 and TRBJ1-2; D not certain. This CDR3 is CASSLNSAPATYGYTF. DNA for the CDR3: TGTGCCAGCAGCTTAAATAGTGCACCAGCAACCTATGGCTACACCTTC.